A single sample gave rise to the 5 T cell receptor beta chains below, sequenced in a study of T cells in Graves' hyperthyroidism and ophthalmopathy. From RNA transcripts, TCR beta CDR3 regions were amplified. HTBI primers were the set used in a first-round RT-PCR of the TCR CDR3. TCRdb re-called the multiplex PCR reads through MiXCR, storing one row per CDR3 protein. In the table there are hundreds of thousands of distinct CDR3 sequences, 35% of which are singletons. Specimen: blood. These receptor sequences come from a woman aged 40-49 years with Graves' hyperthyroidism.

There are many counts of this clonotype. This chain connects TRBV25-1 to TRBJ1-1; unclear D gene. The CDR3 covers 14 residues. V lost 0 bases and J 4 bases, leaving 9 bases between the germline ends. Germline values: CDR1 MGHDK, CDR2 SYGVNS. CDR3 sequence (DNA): TGTGCCAGCAGTGAATATCTGGACTCCACTGAAGCTTTCTTT. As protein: CASSEYLDSTEAFF.

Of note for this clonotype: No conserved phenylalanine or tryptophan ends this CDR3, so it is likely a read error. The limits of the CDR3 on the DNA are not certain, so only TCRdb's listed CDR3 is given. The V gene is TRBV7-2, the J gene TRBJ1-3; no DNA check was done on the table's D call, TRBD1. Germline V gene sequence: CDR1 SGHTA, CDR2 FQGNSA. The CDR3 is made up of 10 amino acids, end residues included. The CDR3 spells CASSLMLGRM.

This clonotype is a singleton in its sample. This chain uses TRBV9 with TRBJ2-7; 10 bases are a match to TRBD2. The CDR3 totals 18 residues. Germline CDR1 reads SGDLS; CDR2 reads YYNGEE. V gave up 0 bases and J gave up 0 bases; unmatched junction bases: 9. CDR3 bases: TGTGCCAGCAGCGTAGCTAGTGAGACTAGCGGGTACTCCTACGAGCAGTACTTC. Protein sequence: CASSVASETSGYSYEQYF.

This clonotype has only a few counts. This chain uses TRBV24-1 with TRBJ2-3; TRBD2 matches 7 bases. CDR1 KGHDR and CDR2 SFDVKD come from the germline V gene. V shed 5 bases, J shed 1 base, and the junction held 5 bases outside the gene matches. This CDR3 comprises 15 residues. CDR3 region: CATSAAGPRTDTQYF. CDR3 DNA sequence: TGTGCCACCAGTGCAGCGGGGCCGCGCACAGATACGCAGTATTTT.

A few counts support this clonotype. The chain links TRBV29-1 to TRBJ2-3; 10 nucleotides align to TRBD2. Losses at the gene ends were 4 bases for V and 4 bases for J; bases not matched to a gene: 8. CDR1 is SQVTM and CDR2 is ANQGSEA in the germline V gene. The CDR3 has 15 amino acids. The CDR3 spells CSVGAGLAASDTQYF. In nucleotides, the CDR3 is TGCAGCGTTGGGGCAGGACTAGCGGCTTCAGATACGCAGTATTTT.